This TCR beta chain was observed in a study of T-cell memory formation after mild COVID-19. The study, taken as a whole, reports: Among contracting clones, CD4+ were mainly CM/EM and CD8+ enriched in EMRA.

TCRdb itself ran the 5' RACE reads through MiXCR, one entry per CDR3 protein. The sample shows about 560,000 distinct CDR3 sequences, about a sixth of them seen only once. In regard to this clonotype: No antigen is known for it.

Sequenced material: PBMCs or a T cell subset sorted from them (not recorded which). This clonotype was sampled from an adult woman who had mild COVID-19 (a few samples of this study predate the infection). Cell type and time point are not known.

The CDR3: CASSWGAGAYEQYF. CDR3 DNA: TGTGCCAGCAGCTGGGGGGCAGGGGCCTACGAGCAGTACTTC. The gene calls are TRBV27 and TRBJ2-7; the D gene could be TRBD1 or TRBD2 (6 bases each). The CDR3 sequence is 14 residues long. Per the germline V gene, CDR1 is MNHEY and CDR2 is SMNVEV (reference sequence). V gave up 6 bases and J gave up 2 bases, with 14 bases separating them.